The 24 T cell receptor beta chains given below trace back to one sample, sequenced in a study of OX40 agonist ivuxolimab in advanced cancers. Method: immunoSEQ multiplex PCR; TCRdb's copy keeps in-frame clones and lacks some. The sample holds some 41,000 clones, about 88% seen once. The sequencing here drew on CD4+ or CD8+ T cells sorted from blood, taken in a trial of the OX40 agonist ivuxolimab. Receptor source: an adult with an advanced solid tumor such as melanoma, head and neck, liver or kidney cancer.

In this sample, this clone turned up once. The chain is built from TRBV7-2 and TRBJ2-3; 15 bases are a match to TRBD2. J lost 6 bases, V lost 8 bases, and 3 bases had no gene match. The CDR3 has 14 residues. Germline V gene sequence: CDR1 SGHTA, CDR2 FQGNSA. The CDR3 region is CASGTSGGRDTQYF. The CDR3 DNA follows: TGTGCCAGCGGGACTAGCGGGGGGCGCGATACGCAGTATTTT.

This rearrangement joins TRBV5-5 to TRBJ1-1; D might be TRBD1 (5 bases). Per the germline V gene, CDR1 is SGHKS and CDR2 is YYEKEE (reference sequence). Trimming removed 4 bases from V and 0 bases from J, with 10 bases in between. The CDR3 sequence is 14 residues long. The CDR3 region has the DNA TGTGCCAGCAGCCCGGGGCGACTGAACACTGAAGCTTTCTTT. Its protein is CASSPGRLNTEAFF.

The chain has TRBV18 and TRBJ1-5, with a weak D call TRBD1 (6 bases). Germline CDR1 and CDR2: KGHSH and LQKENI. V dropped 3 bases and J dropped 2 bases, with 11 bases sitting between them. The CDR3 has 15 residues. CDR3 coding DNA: TGTGCCAGCTCACCGGACAGTGCAGGCAATCAGCCCCAGCATTTT. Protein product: CASSPDSAGNQPQHF.

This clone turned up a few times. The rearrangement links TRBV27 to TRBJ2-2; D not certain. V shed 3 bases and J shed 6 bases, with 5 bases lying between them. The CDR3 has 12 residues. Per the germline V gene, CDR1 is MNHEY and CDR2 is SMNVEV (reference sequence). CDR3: CASSLKSGELFF. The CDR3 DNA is TGTGCCAGCAGTTTGAAGTCCGGGGAGCTGTTTTTT.

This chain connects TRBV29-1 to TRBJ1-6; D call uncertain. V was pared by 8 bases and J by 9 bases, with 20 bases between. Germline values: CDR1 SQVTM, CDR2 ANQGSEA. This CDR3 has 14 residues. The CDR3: CSPRRAGWGSPLHF. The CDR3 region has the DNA TGCAGCCCCCGGCGGGCAGGCTGGGGTTCACCCCTCCACTTT. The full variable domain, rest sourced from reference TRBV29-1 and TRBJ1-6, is SAVISQKPSRDICQRGTSLTIQCQVDSQVTMMFWYRQQPGQSLTLIATANQGSEATYESGFVIDKFPISRPNLTFSTLTVSNMSPEDSSIYLCSPRRAGWGSPLHFGNGTRLTVT.

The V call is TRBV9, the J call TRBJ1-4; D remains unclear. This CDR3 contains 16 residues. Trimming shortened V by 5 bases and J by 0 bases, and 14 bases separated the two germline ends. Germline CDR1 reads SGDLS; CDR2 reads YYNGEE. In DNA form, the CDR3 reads TGTGCCAGCAGACCCTTGTATGTTGCAACTAATGAAAAACTGTTTTTT. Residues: CASRPLYVATNEKLFF.

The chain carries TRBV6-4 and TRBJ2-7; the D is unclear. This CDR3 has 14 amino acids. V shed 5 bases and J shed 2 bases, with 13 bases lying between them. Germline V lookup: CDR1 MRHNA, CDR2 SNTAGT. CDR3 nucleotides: TGTGCCAGCAGTCCCTACCCCGGAGCCTACGAGCAGTACTTC. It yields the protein CASSPYPGAYEQYF.

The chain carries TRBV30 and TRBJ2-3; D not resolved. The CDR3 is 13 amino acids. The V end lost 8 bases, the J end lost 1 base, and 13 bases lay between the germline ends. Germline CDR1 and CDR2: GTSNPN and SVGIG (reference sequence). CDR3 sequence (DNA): TGTGCCCGGGTGGGCGCCGGCACAGATACGCAGTATTTT. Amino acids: CARVGAGTDTQYF.

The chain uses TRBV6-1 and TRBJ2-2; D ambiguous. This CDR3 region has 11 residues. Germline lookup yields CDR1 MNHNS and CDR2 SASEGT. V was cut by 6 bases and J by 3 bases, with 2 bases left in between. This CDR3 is CASRDTGELFF. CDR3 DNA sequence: TGTGCCAGCAGAGACACCGGGGAGCTGTTTTTT.

CDR3 in DNA: TGTGCCAGCAGCTCGTTCGCCACCCTGGCGGGGGGGCCGACAGATACGCAGTATTTT. Amino acids: CASSSFATLAGGPTDTQYF. This chain links TRBV7-8 with TRBJ2-3; 9 nucleotides line up with TRBD2. Germline V gene sequence: CDR1 SGHVS, CDR2 FQNEAQ. The V and J ends lost 4 bases and 3 bases, in that order; junction bases with no gene match: 17. CDR3 length: 19 residues.

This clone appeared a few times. CDR3 in DNA: TGTGCCAGCAGCTTCCGGACAGGGGGCAATGGCTACACCTTC. Protein product: CASSFRTGGNGYTF. This chain uses TRBV5-6 with TRBJ1-2; TRBD1 matches at 11 bases. J gave up 6 bases and V 2 bases, and 3 bases lay outside the gene matches. This CDR3 contains 14 residues. Germline V gene sequence: CDR1 SGHDT, CDR2 YYEEEE. Based on the CDR3 plus reference TRBV5-6 and TRBJ1-2, the full variable domain is DAGVTQSPTHLIKTRGQQVTLRCSPKSGHDTVSWYQQALGQGPQFIFQYYEEEERQRGNFPDRFSGHQFPNYSSELNVNALLLGDSALYLCASSFRTGGNGYTFGSGTRLTVV.

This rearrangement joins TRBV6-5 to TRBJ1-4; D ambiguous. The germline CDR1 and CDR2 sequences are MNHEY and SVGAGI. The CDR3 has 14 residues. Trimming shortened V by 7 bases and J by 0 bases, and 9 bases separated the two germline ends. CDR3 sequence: CASKRQATNEKLFF. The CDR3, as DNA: TGTGCCAGCAAGCGGCAGGCAACTAATGAAAAACTGTTTTTT.

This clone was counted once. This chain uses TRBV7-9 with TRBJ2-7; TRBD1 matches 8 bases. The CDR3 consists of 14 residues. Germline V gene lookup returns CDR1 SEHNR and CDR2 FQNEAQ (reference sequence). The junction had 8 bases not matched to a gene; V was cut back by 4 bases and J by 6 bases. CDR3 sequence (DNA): TGTGCCAGCAGCTCCACCCAGGGGGCTGGCGAGCAGTACTTC. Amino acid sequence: CASSSTQGAGEQYF. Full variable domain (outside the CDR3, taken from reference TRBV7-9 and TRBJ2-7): DTGVSQNPRHKITKRGQNVTFRCDPISEHNRLYWYRQTLGQGPEFLTYFQNEAQLEKSRLLSDRFSAERPKGSFSTLEIQRTEQGDSAMYLCASSSTQGAGEQYFGPGTRLTVT.

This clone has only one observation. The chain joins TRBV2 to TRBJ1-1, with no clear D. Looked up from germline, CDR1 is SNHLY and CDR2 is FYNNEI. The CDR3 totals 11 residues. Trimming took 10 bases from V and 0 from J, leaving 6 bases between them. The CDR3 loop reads CATIMNTEAFF. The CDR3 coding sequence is TGTGCCACAATCATGAACACTGAAGCTTTCTTT.

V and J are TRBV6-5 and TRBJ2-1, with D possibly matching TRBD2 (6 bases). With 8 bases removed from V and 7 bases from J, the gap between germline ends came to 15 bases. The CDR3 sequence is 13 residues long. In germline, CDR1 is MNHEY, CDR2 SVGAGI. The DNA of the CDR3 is TGTGCCAGCCGGGACTTATCGAGAAATGAGCAGTTCTTC. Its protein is CASRDLSRNEQFF.

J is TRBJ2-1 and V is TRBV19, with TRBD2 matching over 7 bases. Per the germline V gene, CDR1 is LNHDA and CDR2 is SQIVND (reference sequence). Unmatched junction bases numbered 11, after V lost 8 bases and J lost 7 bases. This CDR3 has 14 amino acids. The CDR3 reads CASDQRGNRNEQFF. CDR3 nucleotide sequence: TGTGCCAGTGATCAGCGGGGAAACAGGAATGAGCAGTTCTTC.

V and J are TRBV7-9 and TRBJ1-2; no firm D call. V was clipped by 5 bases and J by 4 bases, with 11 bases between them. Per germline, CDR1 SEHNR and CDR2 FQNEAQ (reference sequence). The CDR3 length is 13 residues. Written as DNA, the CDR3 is TGTGCCAGCAGCCCCGTATCCTTCTATGGCTACACCTTC. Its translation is CASSPVSFYGYTF.

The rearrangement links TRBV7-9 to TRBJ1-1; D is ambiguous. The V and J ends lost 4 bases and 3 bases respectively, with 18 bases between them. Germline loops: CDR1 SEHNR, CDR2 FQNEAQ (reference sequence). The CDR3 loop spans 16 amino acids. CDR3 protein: CASSSQYLGRDTEAFF. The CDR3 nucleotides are TGTGCCAGCAGCTCCCAGTACCTTGGGAGAGACACTGAAGCTTTCTTT.

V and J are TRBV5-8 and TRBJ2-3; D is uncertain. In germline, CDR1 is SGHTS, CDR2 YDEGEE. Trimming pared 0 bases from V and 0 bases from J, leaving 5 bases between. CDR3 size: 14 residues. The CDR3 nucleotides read TGTGCCAGCAGCTTGGGGATAAGCACAGATACGCAGTATTTT. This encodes CASSLGISTDTQYF. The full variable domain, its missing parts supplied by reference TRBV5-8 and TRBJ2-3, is EAGVTQSPTHLIKTRGQQATLRCSPISGHTSVYWYQQALGLGLQFLLWYDEGEERNRGNFPPRFSGRQFPNYSSELNVNALELEDSALYLCASSLGISTDTQYFGPGTRLTVL.

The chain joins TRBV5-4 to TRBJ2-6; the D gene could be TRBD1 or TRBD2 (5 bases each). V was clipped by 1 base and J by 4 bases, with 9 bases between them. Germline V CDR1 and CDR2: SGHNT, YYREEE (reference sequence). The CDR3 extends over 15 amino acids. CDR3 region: CASSLSGTGANVLTF. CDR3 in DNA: TGTGCCAGCAGCTTGTCAGGGACCGGGGCCAACGTCCTGACTTTC.

The CDR3: CASSPRSDTYTGELFF. The DNA of the CDR3 is TGTGCCAGCAGCCCGAGATCAGACACATACACCGGGGAGCTGTTTTTT. This chain uses TRBV11-2 with TRBJ2-2; D gene uncertain. Trimming removed 5 bases at V and 3 bases at J, with 16 bases between. CDR3 length: 16 amino acids. The V gene's germline CDR1 is SGHAT and CDR2 FQNNGV.

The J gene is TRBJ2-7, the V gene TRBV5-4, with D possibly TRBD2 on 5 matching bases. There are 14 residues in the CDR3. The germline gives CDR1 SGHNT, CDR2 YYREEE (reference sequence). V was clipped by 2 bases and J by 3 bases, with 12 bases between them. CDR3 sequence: CASSLTGYYYEQYF. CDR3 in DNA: TGTGCCAGCAGCTTAACGGGGTACTACTACGAGCAGTACTTC.

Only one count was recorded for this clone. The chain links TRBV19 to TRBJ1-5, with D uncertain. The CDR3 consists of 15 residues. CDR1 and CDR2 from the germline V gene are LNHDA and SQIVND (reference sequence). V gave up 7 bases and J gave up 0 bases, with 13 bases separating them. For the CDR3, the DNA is TGTGCCAGTAAGGGCCGGCACCTTAGCAATCAGCCCCAGCATTTT. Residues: CASKGRHLSNQPQHF.

As DNA, the CDR3 is TGTGCCAGCAGCCCCCAGCGGGGGCCCACCTACGAGCAGTACTTC. Residues: CASSPQRGPTYEQYF. The chain couples TRBV14 to TRBJ2-7, with 8 bases that match TRBD2. Germline values: CDR1 SGHDN, CDR2 FVKESK. J was trimmed by 2 bases and V by 4 bases; bases with no gene match: 7. CDR3 length: 15 residues.